This T cell receptor (beta chain) was sequenced during a study of blood T cell repertoires in COVID-19. The germline V gene encodes CDR1 LGHNA and CDR2 YNFKEQ. J lost 4 bases, V lost 4 bases, and 11 bases had no gene match. This CDR3 comprises 18 residues. The data were produced by immunoSEQ multiplex PCR, yet TCRdb's version contains in-frame clones alone and is incomplete. The sample shows 62,000 or so clones, around 80% of them seen only once. Sequences were obtained from PBMCs or T cells enriched from blood (not recorded which). The chain joins TRBV4-2 to TRBJ2-5; 14 nucleotides align to TRBD2. This TCR came from a woman between 35 and 50 years old with acute COVID-19. CDR3 nucleotides: TGTGCCAGCAGCCTCGGACTAGCGGGGGGCCTTCCCACAGAGACCCAGTACTTC. It translates to CASSLGLAGGLPTETQYF.